Listed below are T cell receptor beta chains from one sample, sequenced in a study. From the 5' RACE reads, TCRdb called clonotypes with MiXCR, one entry per CDR3 protein. The table lists about 60,000 distinct CDR3 sequences, approximately 29% of them singletons. The sample comprised tumor-infiltrating naive CD4+ T cells sorted from the breast tumor. All receptors derive from a female donor with breast cancer. Both conserved end residues are part of each CDR3. A D gene is named only where the DNA matches it firmly. Clone size is given for some rows only: seen once, a few or many times, or a class if the clone is expanded.

clone_size j_call d_call v_call cdr3_nt cdr3_aa
NA TRBJ2-5 TRBD1 TRBV9 TGTGCCAGCAGCGTAGGGACAGGTCTTTTTGAGACCCAGTACTTC CASSVGTGLFETQYF
NA TRBJ1-1 NA TRBV12-3/TRBV12-4 TGTGCCAGCAGTTTACGGGGGATCAGCACTGAAGCTTTCTTT CASSLRGISTEAFF
few TRBJ2-7 TRBD2 TRBV6-2/TRBV6-3 TGTGCCAGCAGTTACTCTGGGCCTAGCGGGAGTACGGACGAGCAGTACTTC CASSYSGPSGSTDEQYF
many TRBJ1-4 NA TRBV5-5 TGTGCCAGCAGCTTGGGGGGGGAAAAACTGTTTTTT CASSLGGEKLFF
NA TRBJ2-3 NA TRBV6-2/TRBV6-3 TGTGCCAGCAGGACGCGGGACAGACTCACAGATACGCAGTATTTT CASRTRDRLTDTQYF
NA TRBJ1-6 NA TRBV7-9 TGTGCCAGCAGCTTATCGAGGAAAAATTCACCCCTCCACTTT CASSLSRKNSPLHF
NA TRBJ2-5 NA TRBV5-6 TGTGCCAGCAGCTGGGGCCTGGGGATAGAGACCCAGTACTTC CASSWGLGIETQYF
NA TRBJ2-3 NA TRBV28 TGTGCCAGCAGTCGCACCCCTGAGGGCGCAGATACGCAGTATTTT CASSRTPEGADTQYF
NA TRBJ2-7 NA TRBV27 TGTGCCAGCAGCGGCGGCCACGAGCAGTACTTC CASSGGHEQYF
few TRBJ1-5 TRBD1 TRBV6-1 TGTGCCAGCAGAACCAGGGGGAGCAGAGGCTATAGCAATCAGCCCCAGCATTTT CASRTRGSRGYSNQPQHF
medium-sized TRBJ2-7 TRBD1 TRBV4-3 TGCGCCAGCAGCCAACAGTTGGGACAGGGCTACGAGCAGTACTTC CASSQQLGQGYEQYF
many TRBJ2-1 NA TRBV20-1 TGCAGTGCTCGCCCCATCAGGGGATACAATGAGCAGTTCTTC CSARPIRGYNEQFF
few TRBJ2-7 NA TRBV29-1 TGCAGCGTTGAGAAGGGCGAGCAGTACTTC CSVEKGEQYF
few TRBJ1-5 NA TRBV20-1 TGCAGTGCTAGAGATTGGAGAAGTACGGGGAGCAATCAGCCCCAGCATTTT CSARDWRSTGSNQPQHF
NA TRBJ2-3 NA TRBV7-3 TGTACCAGCAGCCCCAACAAGGGAGATACGCAGTATTTT CTSSPNKGDTQYF
NA TRBJ1-2 NA TRBV15 TGTGCCACCAGCAGCTTCGGACGGGGGAGAGGCTACACCTTC CATSSFGRGRGYTF
NA TRBJ1-1 NA TRBV12-3/TRBV12-4 TGTGCCAGCACCTACATGAACACTGAAGCTTTCTTT CASTYMNTEAFF
NA TRBJ1-2 TRBD1 TRBV5-1 TGCGCCAGCAGCTACGCCGGGACAGGGGGCAATGGCTACACCTTC CASSYAGTGGNGYTF
many TRBJ2-7 TRBD1 TRBV12-3/TRBV12-4 TGTGCCAGCAGTTCCCAGGGGGACGAGCAGTACTTC CASSSQGDEQYF
NA TRBJ2-5 NA TRBV28 TGTGCCAGCAGTGGGGACGGATCGAGAGAGACCCAGTACTTC CASSGDGSRETQYF
NA TRBJ2-1 TRBD2 TRBV7-9 TGTGCCAGCAGCTTAGCCGGGAGCGGGGGTTACAATGAGCAGTTCTTC CASSLAGSGGYNEQFF
NA TRBJ2-7 NA TRBV7-2 TGTGCCAGTAGACGGGTGGAGGTTGGGAGGTACGAGCAGTACTTC CASRRVEVGRYEQYF
NA TRBJ1-2 NA TRBV6-1 TGTACCAGCAGTGATGCAGCCGGGACGCGGGGCTACACCTTC CTSSDAAGTRGYTF
NA TRBJ2-3 TRBD2 TRBV28 TGTGCCAGCAGCCGCCAAGCGGGAGGATCAGATACGCAGTATTTT CASSRQAGGSDTQYF
NA TRBJ2-5 NA TRBV7-3 TGTGCCAGCAGCTTAAATTGGGACACAGGGACCCAGTACTTC CASSLNWDTGTQYF
NA TRBJ2-3 NA TRBV5-1 TGCGCCAGCAGCTCGTCAACACCCCCAGATACGCAGTATTTT CASSSSTPPDTQYF
once TRBJ2-1 NA TRBV4-3 TGCGCCAGCAGCCAAGCAGTTCGGGGCCGAGCTCGTTATGAGCAGTTCTTC CASSQAVRGRARYEQFF
NA TRBJ2-7 NA TRBV20-1 TGCGGTGCTAGAGGACTTTTAGACTACGAGCAGTACTTC CGARGLLDYEQYF
NA TRBJ1-2 TRBD1 TRBV29-1 TGCAGCGTCGCCACCGGGACAGGCAACTATGGCTACACCTTC CSVATGTGNYGYTF
NA TRBJ1-1 NA TRBV18 TGTGCCAGCTCACCGCGTAACAGGGAGGTCACTGAAGCTTTCTTT CASSPRNREVTEAFF
few TRBJ2-3 NA TRBV5-1 TGCGCCAGCAGCCGGGGGCAGCCGACAGATACGCAGTATTTT CASSRGQPTDTQYF
few TRBJ2-7 NA TRBV9 TGTGCCAGCGGAAGGCCAGAGGGCGAGCAGTACTTC CASGRPEGEQYF
NA TRBJ2-2 NA TRBV6-1 TGTGCCAGCGCTGACAGTGCCGACACCGGGGAGCTGTTTTTT CASADSADTGELFF
NA TRBJ1-4 NA TRBV7-2 TGTGCCAACAGCCCACATACGTCCTCCGAAAAACTGTTTTTT CANSPHTSSEKLFF
NA TRBJ2-5 TRBD2 TRBV5-1 TGCGCCAGCGGCCCCCCCGTGGCTAGCGGCCAAGAGACCCAGTACTTC CASGPPVASGQETQYF
NA TRBJ1-1 NA TRBV5-1 TGCGCCAGCAGCCTCGGGAACACTGAAACTTTCTTT CASSLGNTETFF
few TRBJ2-3 TRBD2 TRBV29-1 TGCAGCGTTGGGCTAGCGGGAGGTAAAGATACGCAGTATTTT CSVGLAGGKDTQYF
few TRBJ2-3 TRBD2 TRBV5-1 TGCGCCAGCAGCCCCATAGCGGGGGGGACCGGAGATACGCAGTATTTT CASSPIAGGTGDTQYF
NA TRBJ1-2 NA TRBV5-1 TGCGCCAGCAGCTTGCTCGGTACTAACTATAGCTACACCTTC CASSLLGTNYSYTF
NA TRBJ1-1 TRBD1 TRBV7-9 TGTGCCAGCAGCCGGACAGGGGACACTGAAGCTTTCTTT CASSRTGDTEAFF
few TRBJ2-7 TRBD1 TRBV4-3 TGCGCCAGCAGCCAAGACAGGGGGACAGGGGTTAGATACGAGCAGTACTTC CASSQDRGTGVRYEQYF
NA TRBJ1-5 NA TRBV9 TGTGCCAGCAGCGAACAATCCGACAGTAATCAGCCCCAGCATTTT CASSEQSDSNQPQHF
few TRBJ2-1 NA TRBV7-9 TGTGCCAGCAGCTACGTAGCCGGAGGGTCGAATGAGCAGTTCTTC CASSYVAGGSNEQFF
NA TRBJ2-7 NA TRBV20-1 TGCAGTGCCCCCGTGTTTTTGGGGGGCTCCTACGAGCAGTACTTC CSAPVFLGGSYEQYF
NA TRBJ2-1 NA TRBV4-2 TGTGCCAGCAGCCAAGATTCGGCGGGTTCCTACAATGAGCAGTTCTTC CASSQDSAGSYNEQFF
few TRBJ1-2 TRBD1 TRBV12-3/TRBV12-4 TGTGCCAGCAGTTCCTCGACAGGGGTTAAGGACTACACCTTC CASSSSTGVKDYTF
NA TRBJ2-7 TRBD1 TRBV7-2 TGTGCCAGCAGCACGACGACAGGGCGCTCCTACGAGCAGTACTTC CASSTTTGRSYEQYF
few TRBJ1-1 NA TRBV6-2/TRBV6-3 TGTGCCAGCAGTTACTCGGTGCGGAACACTGAAGCTTTCTTT CASSYSVRNTEAFF
NA TRBJ1-5 NA TRBV12-3/TRBV12-4 TGTGCCAGCAACCGCCAGGGGCTTTACCAGCCCCAGCATTTT CASNRQGLYQPQHF
few TRBJ1-5 NA TRBV20-1 TGCAGTGCTAAAGGGTTCTCAGTTCAGCCCCAGCATTTT CSAKGFSVQPQHF
few TRBJ2-1 NA TRBV24-1 TGTGCCACCAGTGATTCAACGGGAGACACCTACAATGAGCAGTTCTTC CATSDSTGDTYNEQFF
NA TRBJ2-3 TRBD2 TRBV5-1 TGCGCCAGCAGCTTGGTAGCGGGTAGTAGTACAGATACGCAGTATTTT CASSLVAGSSTDTQYF